The clone carrying this T cell receptor beta chain was seen a handful of times. TCR beta CDR3 sequences were amplified from RNA transcripts. TCR CDR3 underwent first-round RT-PCR with the HTBI primer set. TCRdb re-called the multiplex PCR reads through MiXCR, storing one row per CDR3 protein. The repertoire includes some 690,000 distinct CDR3 sequences, roughly 17% of them detected once, and 15% to 18% sits in the top ten. This specimen belongs to a study of T cells in Graves' hyperthyroidism and ophthalmopathy. The V end was cut by 5 bases, the J end by 6 bases, with 17 bases between. The CDR3 is 14 residues long.

The chain joins TRBV12-3 or TRBV12-4 to TRBJ2-7; no definite D call. The sequenced material came from blood. The TCR was taken from a man aged 45-60 years with Graves' hyperthyroidism. The DNA of the CDR3 is TGTGCCAGCAGTCCCAAGACCCCCCGGGCCGAGCAGTACTTC. Its protein product is CASSPKTPRAEQYF.